The entry that follows covers one T cell receptor (beta chain) sequence. What antigen it recognizes has not been identified. It has no much larger one-base neighbor in the sample; base qualities were not kept. This sample also contains other DNA sequences that code for the same CDR3. The V and J ends are trimmed by 6 bases and 3 bases, leaving 9 bases between them. From the cysteine up to the phenylalanine, the CDR3 has a length of 12 residues. Left in the record is the CDR3 DNA by itself, 36 bases read in frame from the first base. Looking up the germline V gene yields CDR1 SNHLY and CDR2 FYNNEI. The data belong to a study of beta chain features in type 1 diabetes (dated by TCRdb to 2017 to 2018). Study-wide context: Mean age, gender distribution, total cell number and subset yield did not differ between patients and healthy donors. A total of approximately 99,000,000 sorted cells were examined across all samples, and RNA yield correlated strongly with the number of cells per subset. The study compared TCRB repertoires of sorted circulating CD4+ T cell subsets between recently diagnosed type 1 diabetes patients and matched healthy donors. Whereas all 28 donors provided naive and central memory subsets, regulatory and stem cell-like memory subsets were isolated from just 8 patients and roughly 8 healthy donors. Summary of the overall study and its limitations: At VDJ recombination sites, patients with type 1 diabetes made fewer insertions and deleted more nucleotides, a pattern implying thymic rearrangement abnormalities. Type 1 diabetes patients showed a moderate but significant shortening of TCRB CDR3 length in all four CD4+ subsets. Naive, central memory and regulatory TCRB repertoires appeared to be more alike among patients than among healthy donors. PCR may preferentially amplify shorter templates, but because patient and control samples were amplified and corrected together, any resulting skew would affect both groups equally. Because small numbers of individuals were included in the HLA sub-analyses, any influence of HLA type on TCRB rearrangement was left unresolved. Sequencing cDNA rather than genomic DNA could over-represent highly expressing activated cells, although activation and CD3 levels did not differ between groups.

The High Capacity cDNA Reverse Transcription Kit was used to reverse transcribe all of the isolated RNA, meaning that expressed TCRB transcripts were what got sequenced. Naive, central memory and regulatory T cell samples underwent deep immunoSEQ sequencing, averaging around 4 million total reads per sample. Sorted cells were lysed in RLT buffer, and RNA was extracted using DNase-treated RNeasy Micro or Mini kits according to cell number. Each cell subset was processed on its own to prevent cross-contamination, while patient and healthy donor samples were processed together. The immunoSEQ multiplex PCR was used to amplify TCRB sequences from cDNA, yielding 87-bp fragments that span the CDR3 region. Amplicons were sequenced on the Illumina HiSeq platform. The authors processed their data as follows. PCR bias was computationally corrected using synthetic template baselines, reads within Hamming distance 2 were collapsed, and singletons that could not be merged were discarded. By aligning reads against IMGT, V, D and J genes, CDR3 length, and insertions or deletions at six rearrangement sites were assigned. Clonotype counts were normalized to sorted cell number within each subset before computing true diversity and Gini coefficients with the tcR R package. Repertoire sharing was quantified using the overlap coefficient calculated on TCRB nucleotide sequences. Out-of-frame TCRB sequences from naive cells were analyzed to stand in for the pre-selection repertoire. TCRdb took over this immuneACCESS table, retaining in-frame rearrangements with V and J assigned. Such tables are incomplete; in checked studies, under half of the missing clones stem from an unresolved V gene, and the remainder is unexplained. V and J calls and clone size are those listed in that table; D and trimming were worked out from the DNA. The sample profile shows 680,000 or so clones; roughly 12% of them were found once. The ten largest clonotypes hold about 0.02% of the sample.

From each donor, a single peripheral blood sample of about 120 mL on average was drawn into heparinised tubes. Naive, central memory, regulatory and stem cell-like memory CD4+ T cells were sorted on a BD FACSAria II using a panel including CD45RO, CCR7, CD25, CD127, CD95 and CD27. All sorted populations exceeded 95% purity. PBMCs were separated immediately by Lymphoprep density gradient centrifugation and were stained directly, without being cultured. So that batch effects would be minimized, each experiment stained and sorted samples in pairs, pairing one healthy donor with one patient. The clonotype originates from a man aged 18 to 29 with type 1 diabetes. The chain joins TRBV2 to TRBJ2-7; matching of 5 bases hints at TRBD1 as the D gene. Sequencing was done on a sample of naive CD4+ T cells from blood. Explained via the paper, the cell subset or site label denotes: true naive CD4+ T cells. The nucleotides are TGTGCCAGCAGCCCCCAGGGCTACGAGCAGTACTTC. Its product reads: CASSPQGYEQYF.